The source of this T cell receptor beta chain is a study of metastatic and nonmetastatic thyroid tumors. For the study at large: A comparison of repertoires was made across blood and tumor or nodule tissue from malignant and benign thyroid patients. Whole-study results and caveats: When malignant thyroid tumors were compared with benign nodules, TCR beta diversity was reportedly significantly higher in the malignant tumors. This held in both blood and tumor samples.

No treatment of any kind had been given to any patient before thyroid surgery. For this clone: Its antigen is unknown.

Original processing methods: The distant-metastasis classifier for papillary thyroid cancer was built from CDR3 differences across clinicopathological groups. MiXCR reprocessed the PCR reads for TCRdb. TCRdb's processing, not the authors', yielded these V and J calls. This table has around 15,000 clones, more than 20% appearing once. This clonotype originated in a male donor with papillary thyroid cancer or a benign thyroid nodule (not recorded which). Some clones in this sample may be carry-over from other donors' samples. Sequenced sample: tumor tissue.

The DNA of the CDR3 is TGCAGCCAGGAGACTTTCCAGTACCAAGAGACCCAGTACTTC. It translates to CSQETFQYQETQYF. The genes are TRBV20-1 and TRBJ2-5; D is ambiguous. Germline V gene sequence: CDR1 DFQATT, CDR2 SNEGSKA (reference sequence). This CDR3 region has 14 residues.